A selection of T cell receptor beta chains follows, all from one sample in a study of response to subunit inactivated influenza vaccine. TCRdb reprocessed the RT-PCR reads via MiXCR and lists one record per CDR3 protein. The sample lists about 780,000 distinct CDR3 sequences; about 18% were seen once. The specimen was PBMCs from blood, collected roughly 5 days after vaccination. Receptors were obtained from a man between 45 and 60 years old who received an inactivated influenza vaccine. Each CDR3 is given with its conserved first and last residue.

V: TRBV7-2
CDR3: CASSKLAGPYEQYF

V: TRBV6-1
CDR3: CASSTGTGTPGYTF

V: TRBV7-2
CDR3: CASIPGLARNEQFF

V: TRBV6-1
CDR3: CASSRGLGYGYTF

V: TRBV5-6
CDR3: CASSLYGRLADTQYF

V: TRBV24-1
CDR3: CATSASDSLQETQYF

V: TRBV18
CDR3: CASSRRESADTQYF

V: TRBV12-3/TRBV12-4
CDR3: CASTSGAGTYEQYF

V: TRBV29-1
CDR3: CSVRISYEQYF

V: TRBV15
CDR3: CATSRLGQGAYEQYF

V: TRBV10-3
CDR3: CAISESRDRDIQYF

V: TRBV4-3
CDR3: CASSHDRLGNQPQHF

V: TRBV7-6
CDR3: CASSLKPSGSLETQYF

V: TRBV5-1
CDR3: CASSLNAGTDTQYF

V: TRBV7-9
CDR3: CASSLGRSSGQETQYF

V: TRBV12-3/TRBV12-4
CDR3: CASSFLSRETQYF